These 15 T cell receptor beta chains came from one sample sequenced in a study of cytomegalovirus exposure and HLA in healthy donors. Primers for the PCR totalled 60 Vbeta and 13 Jbeta. TCRdb's copy holds only in-frame clones and misses some; the assay was immunoSEQ multiplex PCR. There are about 94,000 clones in the sample; more than 65% occur only once, and under 13% lies in the top ten. The sample comprised PBMCs. The receptors derive from a human donor in good health.

J is TRBJ2-3 and V is TRBV7-3; D uncertain. Germline CDR1 SGHTA, CDR2 FQGTGA. The CDR3 covers 16 residues. Trimming took off 5 bases at V and 0 bases at J, with 15 bases between the two ends. CDR3 protein: CASSPSKAPSTDTQYF. In DNA form, the CDR3 reads TGTGCCAGCAGCCCCTCGAAAGCACCCAGCACAGATACGCAGTATTTT.

The chain combines TRBV7-6 with TRBJ1-2; the D is unclear. Trimming took 1 base from V and 7 from J, leaving 10 bases between them. The CDR3 has 13 amino acids. Germline V gene lookup returns CDR1 SGHVS and CDR2 FNYEAQ. The CDR3 reads CASSLEGRFGYTF. The CDR3 DNA is TGTGCCAGCAGCTTAGAAGGGAGGTTTGGCTACACCTTC.

For this clone: One end of the junction fails to match germline, which may point to a read error. V usage is TRBV18 and J usage is TRBJ2-3, with a weak D call TRBD2 (6 bases). This CDR3 has 14 amino acids. Germline CDR1 KGHSH, CDR2 LQKENI. CDR3 in amino acids: CASTPGLSTDTQYF. The CDR3 nucleotides read TGTGCCAGCACACCGGGACTTAGCACAGATACGCAGTATTTT.

The V call is TRBV5-1, the J call TRBJ2-5; 9 bases map to TRBD2. This CDR3 comprises 13 residues. Germline values: CDR1 SGHRS, CDR2 YFSETQ. V lost 6 bases and J lost 5; bases outside the gene matches: 5. CDR3 coding DNA: TGCGCCAGCATCGGCGGGGGGGAGGAGACCCAGTACTTC. Protein product: CASIGGGEETQYF.

The chain carries TRBV15 and TRBJ1-3; D is unclear. The V end lost 0 bases, the J end lost 2 bases, and 14 bases lay between the germline ends. The CDR3 consists of 17 residues. CDR1 and CDR2 from the germline V gene are LNHNV and YYDKDF (reference sequence). The CDR3 nucleotides read TGTGCCACCAGCAGAGATTCCGGCGTCGGGGCTGGAAACACCATATATTTT. Its translation is CATSRDSGVGAGNTIYF.

This clone appeared a few times. CDR3 loop: CASSPTSGAPPNYGYTF. CDR3 bases: TGTGCCAGCAGCCCAACCTCAGGGGCACCCCCTAACTATGGCTACACCTTC. The V and J genes are TRBV9 and TRBJ1-2, with D tentatively TRBD1 (6 bases). Germline V lookup: CDR1 SGDLS, CDR2 YYNGEE. The CDR3 has 17 amino acids. The V gene lost 4 bases and the J gene lost 0 bases, with 19 bases spanning the gap.

This chain links TRBV6-1 with TRBJ2-2, with D possibly being TRBD2 (6 bases). CDR1 is MNHNS and CDR2 is SASEGT in the germline V gene. This CDR3 has 15 residues. V was trimmed by 11 bases and J by 4 bases, leaving 20 bases between them. The DNA for the CDR3 is TGTGCCGTCACGCTCAGGGCGGAGGGCACCGGGGAGCTGTTTTTT. Its translation is CAVTLRAEGTGELFF.

The rearrangement links TRBV7-8 to TRBJ2-5; weak D call: TRBD1 (5 bases). CDR3 length equals 15 residues. V was cut by 2 bases and J by 2 bases, with 12 bases left in between. CDR1 SGHVS and CDR2 FQNEAQ come from the germline V gene. CDR3 bases: TGTGCCAGCAGCTTACGCGAGACAGTGCAAGAGACCCAGTACTTC. Translation: CASSLRETVQETQYF.

Of note for this clone: Sequence at one end of the junction differs from germline and may be a read error. This chain uses TRBV5-4 with TRBJ2-7; 7 nucleotides align to TRBD2. The germline V gene has CDR1 SGHNT and CDR2 YYREEE (reference sequence). This CDR3 has 12 residues. The CDR3 nucleotides are TGTGCCAGCAGCTTAGGCGGGAGTCCCATCCTCTTC. This translates into CASSLGGSPILF.

The V and J genes are TRBV6-5 and TRBJ2-3; TRBD1 matches at 7 bases. The CDR3 covers 16 residues. Germline CDR1 reads MNHEY; CDR2 reads SVGAGI. V dropped 0 bases and J dropped 0; count of bases not matched to a gene: 3. The CDR3 DNA is TGTGCCAGCAGTTACTCCCGACAGGGCAGCACAGATACGCAGTATTTT. It codes for CASSYSRQGSTDTQYF.

The chain has TRBV6-5 and TRBJ2-2; possibly TRBD1 for D (6 bases). Germline loops: CDR1 MNHEY, CDR2 SVGAGI. There are 15 residues in the CDR3. Trimming shortened V by 6 bases and J by 0 bases, and 11 bases separated the two germline ends. DNA of the CDR3: TGTGCCAGCAGGAATGGGGGCTCGAACACCGGGGAGCTGTTTTTT. Amino acids: CASRNGGSNTGELFF.

This rearrangement joins TRBV7-3 to TRBJ2-3; TRBD2 might be the D (5 bases). Germline V gene sequence: CDR1 SGHTA, CDR2 FQGTGA. The V end was cut by 5 bases, the J end by 5 bases, with 11 bases between. This CDR3 region has 13 residues. Here the CDR3 DNA reads TGTGCCAGCAGCATTGGACTCCTAGATACGCAGTATTTT. Encoded protein: CASSIGLLDTQYF.

The sample holds a few counts of this clone. This chain connects TRBV6-5 to TRBJ2-1; 7 bases line up with TRBD1. This CDR3 has 14 residues. The germline CDR1 and CDR2 sequences are MNHEY and SVGAGI. Trimming removed 5 bases from V and 6 bases from J; junction bases left unmatched: 7. The CDR3 region has the DNA TGTGCCAGCAGTGAGCCCTCAGGGGGCAATGAGCAGTTCTTC. Encoded protein: CASSEPSGGNEQFF.

The chain carries TRBV5-8 and TRBJ1-1; TRBD1 aligns across 7 bases. The V gene end was trimmed by 3 bases and the J gene end by 1 base; junction bases not matched to a gene: 3. This CDR3 is 14 amino acids long. The V gene's germline CDR1 is SGHTS and CDR2 YDEGEE. The CDR3 reads CASSSQGGNTEAFF. DNA of the CDR3: TGTGCCAGCAGCTCGCAGGGGGGGAACACTGAAGCTTTCTTT.

The chain combines TRBV19 with TRBJ1-5; 7 positions agree with TRBD1. J lost 1 base, V lost 5 bases, and 5 bases had no gene match. Germline lookup yields CDR1 LNHDA and CDR2 SQIVND (reference sequence). The CDR3 sequence is 15 residues long. CDR3 sequence: CASSADRSSNQPQHF. The CDR3 DNA reads as TGTGCCAGTAGTGCGGACAGGTCGAGCAATCAGCCCCAGCATTTT.